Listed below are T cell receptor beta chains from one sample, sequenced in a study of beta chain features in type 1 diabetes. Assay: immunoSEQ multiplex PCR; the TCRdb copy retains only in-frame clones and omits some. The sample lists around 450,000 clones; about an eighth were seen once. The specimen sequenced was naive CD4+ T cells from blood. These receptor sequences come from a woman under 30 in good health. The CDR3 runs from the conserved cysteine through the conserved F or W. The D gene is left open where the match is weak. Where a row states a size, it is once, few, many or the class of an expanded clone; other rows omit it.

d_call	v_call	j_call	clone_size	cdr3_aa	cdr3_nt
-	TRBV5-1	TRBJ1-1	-	CASSGTGRGDTEAFF	TGCGCCAGCAGCGGCACAGGGAGAGGGGACACTGAAGCTTTCTTT
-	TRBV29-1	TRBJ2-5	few	CSVRNRAVETQYF	TGCAGCGTCCGTAACAGGGCGGTAGAGACCCAGTACTTC
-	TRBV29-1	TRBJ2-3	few	CSAFVRGHRTDTQYF	TGCAGCGCGTTCGTCCGGGGCCACCGGACAGATACGCAGTATTTT
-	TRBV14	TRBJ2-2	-	CASSQAGSGELFF	TGTGCCAGCAGCCAAGCGGGGTCCGGGGAGCTGTTTTTT
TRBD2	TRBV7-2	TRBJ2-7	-	CASSWQLAGVSYEQYF	TGTGCCAGCAGCTGGCAATTAGCGGGAGTATCCTACGAGCAGTACTTC
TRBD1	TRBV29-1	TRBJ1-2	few	CSVGHRGGGGYTF	TGCAGCGTTGGACACAGGGGAGGTGGAGGCTACACCTTC
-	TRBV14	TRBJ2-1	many	CASSQDLGSRSYNEQFF	TGTGCCAGCAGCCAAGATCTAGGCTCCCGCTCCTACAATGAGCAGTTCTTC
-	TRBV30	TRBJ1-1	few	CAWSPDRISTEAFF	TGTGCCTGGAGTCCAGATAGAATTAGCACTGAAGCTTTCTTT
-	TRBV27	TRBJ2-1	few	CASSLNLIPYNEQFF	TGTGCCAGCAGTTTAAATCTTATTCCGTACAATGAGCAGTTCTTC
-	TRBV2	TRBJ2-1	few	CASTRSGTLNEQFF	TGTGCCAGCACCAGATCTGGGACGTTAAATGAGCAGTTCTTC
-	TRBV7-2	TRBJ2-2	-	CASSLKTRYPGTGELFF	TGTGCCAGCAGCCTAAAAACGCGGTACCCGGGGACCGGGGAGCTGTTTTTT
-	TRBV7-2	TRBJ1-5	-	CASSFGGQPQHF	TGTGCCAGCAGCTTTGGAGGTCAGCCCCAGCATTTT
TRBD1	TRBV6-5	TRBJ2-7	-	CASSRDSYEQYF	TGTGCCAGCAGTCGGGACAGTTACGAGCAGTACTTC
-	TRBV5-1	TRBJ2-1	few	CASSLGQTSNEQFF	TGCGCCAGCAGCTTGGGACAGACAAGCAATGAGCAGTTCTTC
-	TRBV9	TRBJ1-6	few	CASSADFALNSPLHF	TGTGCCAGCAGCGCGGACTTTGCCCTCAATTCACCCCTCCACTTT
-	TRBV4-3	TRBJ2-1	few	CASSRSNGPGSYNEQFF	TGCGCCAGCAGCCGAAGCAATGGGCCGGGTTCCTACAATGAGCAGTTCTTC
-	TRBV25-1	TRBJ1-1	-	CASSVPGWNTEAFF	TGTGCCAGCAGTGTACCCGGATGGAACACTGAAGCTTTCTTT
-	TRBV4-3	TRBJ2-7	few	CASSQVQRAEYEQYF	TGCGCCAGCAGCCAAGTACAGCGGGCCGAATACGAGCAGTACTTC
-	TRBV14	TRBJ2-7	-	CASSQVVGDSYEQYF	TGTGCCAGCAGCCAAGTTGTAGGCGACTCGTACGAGCAGTACTTC
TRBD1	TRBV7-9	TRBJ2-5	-	CASSLVGTGKETQYF	TGTGCCAGCAGCTTAGTCGGGACAGGGAAAGAGACCCAGTACTTC
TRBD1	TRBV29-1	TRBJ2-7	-	CSVELTGTGVNEQYF	TGCAGCGTTGAGTTAACCGGGACAGGGGTCAACGAGCAGTACTTC
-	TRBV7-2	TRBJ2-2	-	CASSLSLGGGGTGELFF	TGTGCCAGCAGCCTCTCGTTGGGGGGCGGCGGCACCGGGGAGCTGTTTTTT
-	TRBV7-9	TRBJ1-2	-	CASSLLANVNYGYTF	TGTGCCAGCAGCTTACTCGCTAACGTTAACTATGGCTACACCTTC
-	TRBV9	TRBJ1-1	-	CASSAHGQMFSEAFF	TGTGCCAGCAGCGCGCACGGGCAGATGTTTTCGGAAGCTTTCTTT
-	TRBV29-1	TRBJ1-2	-	CSVEGRAGSHGYTF	TGCAGCGTTGAGGGGAGGGCGGGGTCCCATGGCTACACCTTC
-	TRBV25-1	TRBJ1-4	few	CASSEPRGRDEKLFF	TGTGCCAGCAGTGAACCGCGGGGGCGGGATGAAAAACTGTTTTTT
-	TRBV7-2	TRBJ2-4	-	CASSLVFPFKNIQYF	TGTGCCAGCAGCTTAGTTTTCCCCTTTAAAAACATTCAGTACTTC
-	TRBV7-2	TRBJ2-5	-	CASSSGGLQETQYF	TGTGCCAGCAGCTCCGGCGGATTACAAGAGACCCAGTACTTC
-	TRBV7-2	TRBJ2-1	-	CASSLSYNEQFF	TGTGCCAGCAGCTTATCCTACAATGAGCAGTTCTTC
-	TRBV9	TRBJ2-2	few	CASSVAGGVGELFF	TGTGCCAGCAGCGTAGCGGGCGGGGTCGGGGAGCTGTTTTTT
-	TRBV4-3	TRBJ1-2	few	CASSPEYLTDHGYTF	TGCGCCAGCAGCCCCGAATACCTCACGGATCATGGCTACACCTTC
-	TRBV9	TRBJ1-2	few	CASSVGQDNYGYTF	TGTGCCAGCAGCGTAGGTCAGGACAACTATGGCTACACCTTC
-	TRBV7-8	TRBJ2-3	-	CASSLATGSTDTQYF	TGTGCCAGCAGCTTAGCGACTGGTAGCACAGATACGCAGTATTTT
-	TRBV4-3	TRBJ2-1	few	CASSQLIMTVPFF	TGCGCCAGCAGCCAACTTATCATGACGGTGCCGTTCTTC
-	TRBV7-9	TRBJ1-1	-	CASSPQELMNTEAFF	TGTGCCAGCAGCCCCCAGGAGCTCATGAACACTGAAGCTTTCTTT
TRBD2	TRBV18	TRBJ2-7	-	CASSPVEASGYEQYF	TGTGCCAGCTCACCAGTAGAGGCTAGCGGCTACGAGCAGTACTTC
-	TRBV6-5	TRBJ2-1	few	CASSYTVLGDEQFF	TGTGCCAGCAGTTACACCGTGTTGGGCGATGAGCAGTTCTTC
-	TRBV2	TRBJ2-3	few	CASGAEATDTQYF	TGTGCCAGCGGGGCTGAAGCCACAGATACGCAGTATTTT
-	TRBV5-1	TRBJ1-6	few	CASSRGTGTDYSPLHF	TGCGCCAGCAGCAGAGGGACCGGGACGGATTATTCACCCCTCCACTTT
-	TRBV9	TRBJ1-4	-	CASSVVRDKTNEKLFF	TGTGCCAGCAGCGTAGTCAGGGATAAGACTAATGAAAAACTGTTTTTT
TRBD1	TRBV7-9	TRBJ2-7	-	CASRPPGPSGGYEQYF	TGTGCCAGCAGGCCCCCGGGTCCCTCAGGGGGCTACGAGCAGTACTTC
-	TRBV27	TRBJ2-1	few	CASSLSGGWYRTYNEQFF	TGTGCCAGCAGTTTATCGGGAGGATGGTATAGGACGTACAATGAGCAGTTCTTC
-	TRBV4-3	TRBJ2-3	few	CASSQGGSGTHTDTQYF	TGCGCCAGCAGCCAAGGTGGTAGCGGAACCCACACAGATACGCAGTATTTT
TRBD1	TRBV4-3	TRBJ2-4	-	CASSQADRGFSIQYF	TGCGCCAGCAGCCAAGCGGACAGGGGATTTAGCATTCAGTACTTC
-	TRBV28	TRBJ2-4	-	CASSLSGNIQYF	TGTGCCAGCAGTTTATCAGGGAACATTCAGTACTTC
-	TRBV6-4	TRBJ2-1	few	CASSRDSHSYNEQFF	TGTGCCAGCAGTCGGGACTCACACTCCTACAATGAGCAGTTCTTC
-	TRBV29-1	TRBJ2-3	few	CSSYKGGRSTDTQYF	TGCAGCTCCTACAAGGGGGGGAGGAGCACAGATACGCAGTATTTT
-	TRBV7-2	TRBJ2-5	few	CASSFYEGAETQYF	TGTGCCAGCAGCTTTTATGAGGGTGCGGAGACCCAGTACTTC
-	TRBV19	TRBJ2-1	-	CASSLAGEQFF	TGTGCCAGTAGTCTAGCTGGTGAGCAGTTCTTC
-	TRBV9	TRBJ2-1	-	CASSVDTRYNEQFF	TGTGCCAGCAGCGTAGACACAAGATACAATGAGCAGTTCTTC
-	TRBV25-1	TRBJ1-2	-	CASSRGPDRWDYGYTF	TGTGCCAGCAGTCGGGGTCCCGACAGGTGGGACTATGGCTACACCTTC
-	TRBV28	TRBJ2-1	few	CASNHWGTRDNEQFF	TGTGCCAGCAACCACTGGGGGACCCGCGACAATGAGCAGTTCTTC